This entry lists 7 T cell receptor beta chains sequenced from one sample in a study of vaccination effects on CD4 cells after COVID-19. Expansion of antigen-specific CD4+ T cells with viral peptide pools was carried out by the ViraFEST assay before sequencing. Isolating CD4+ T cells followed less than 12 days of culture. Here immunoSEQ multiplex PCR was the method, and the copy in TCRdb shows in-frame clones only, minus some. Here the sample spans fewer than 10,000 clones, around 79% being singletons. These TCRs are of unknown antigen specificity. The material sequenced was CD4+ T cells from PBMCs cultured with HCoV-229E spike peptides, taken before COVID-19 vaccination. These receptors all come from a human donor who received a COVID-19 vaccine.

The chain couples TRBV5-4 to TRBJ2-2, with 7 bases identical to TRBD1. The CDR3 is made up of 17 amino acids. Germline V gene data show CDR1 as SGHNT and CDR2 as YYREEE (reference sequence). Trimming took 2 bases from V and 6 from J; bases not matched to a gene: 13. CDR3 in amino acids: CASSLPTGRADAGELFF. CDR3 nucleotide sequence: TGTGCCAGCAGCTTACCGACAGGGCGGGCCGATGCCGGGGAGCTGTTTTTT.

This clone was seen more than once but under ten times. The chain couples TRBV2 to TRBJ1-3; D unresolved. The CDR3 loop spans 12 amino acids. Germline CDR1 is SNHLY and CDR2 is FYNNEI. V was trimmed by 8 bases and J by 0 bases, leaving 5 bases between them. The CDR3 DNA reads TGTGCCAGCGACCCCTCTGGAAACACCATATATTTT. It codes for CASDPSGNTIYF.

This clone has more than one count but fewer than ten. The chain links TRBV29-1 to TRBJ2-7; 9 nucleotides line up with TRBD1. Germline CDR1 SQVTM, CDR2 ANQGSEA. The length of the CDR3 is 14 residues. V dropped 7 bases and J dropped 2; count of bases not matched to a gene: 9. The CDR3 sequence is CSARRGQGAYEQYF. The CDR3 bases are TGCAGCGCCCGAAGGGGACAGGGAGCCTACGAGCAGTACTTC.

The chain is built from TRBV5-4 and TRBJ2-3; TRBD1 matches at 8 bases. The germline gives CDR1 SGHNT, CDR2 YYREEE (reference sequence). Trimming took 3 bases from V and 3 from J; bases not matched to a gene: 9. The CDR3 sequence is 16 residues long. CDR3 sequence (DNA): TGTGCCAGCAGCTCGAAGACAGGGGTGAGGACAGATACGCAGTATTTT. Translation: CASSSKTGVRTDTQYF.

CDR3 sequence (DNA): TGTGCCAGCAGCGTAGAGGGGACAGCGAACACTGAAGCTTTCTTT. Translating it yields CASSVEGTANTEAFF. V is TRBV9 and J is TRBJ1-1, with TRBD1 matching over 7 bases. Trimming took 0 bases from V and 1 from J; bases not matched to a gene: 3. The germline gives CDR1 SGDLS, CDR2 YYNGEE. The CDR3 has 15 residues.

The chain is built from TRBV7-9 and TRBJ1-2; D is ambiguous. V was shortened by 3 bases and J by 6 bases, with 11 bases between the two germline ends. There are 13 residues in the CDR3. Germline CDR1 reads SEHNR; CDR2 reads FQNEAQ (reference sequence). The DNA of the CDR3 is TGTGCCAGCAGCTTTTGGACGTACGATGGCTACACCTTC. As protein: CASSFWTYDGYTF. The full variable domain, completed using reference TRBV7-9 and TRBJ1-2, is DTGVSQNPRHKITKRGQNVTFRCDPISEHNRLYWYRQTLGQGPEFLTYFQNEAQLEKSRLLSDRFSAERPKGSFSTLEIQRTEQGDSAMYLCASSFWTYDGYTFGSGTRLTVV.

This chain links TRBV25-1 with TRBJ2-1, with 9 bases matching TRBD2. The germline V gene encodes CDR1 MGHDK and CDR2 SYGVNS. V was clipped by 9 bases and J by 6 bases; unmatched bases: 6. The CDR3 extends over 13 amino acids. CDR3 residues: CASIFSGSNEQFF. CDR3 in DNA: TGTGCCAGTATCTTTAGCGGGAGCAATGAGCAGTTCTTC.